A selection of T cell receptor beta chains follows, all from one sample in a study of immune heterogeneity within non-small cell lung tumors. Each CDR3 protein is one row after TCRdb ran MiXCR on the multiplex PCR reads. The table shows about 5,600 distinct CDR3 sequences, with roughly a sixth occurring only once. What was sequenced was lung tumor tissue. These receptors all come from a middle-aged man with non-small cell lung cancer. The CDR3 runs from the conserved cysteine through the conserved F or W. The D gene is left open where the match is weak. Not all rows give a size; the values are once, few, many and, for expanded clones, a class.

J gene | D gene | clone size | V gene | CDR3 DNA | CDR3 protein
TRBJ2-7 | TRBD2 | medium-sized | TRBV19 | TGTGCCAGAGATTACAGGGGACTAGCCCCGACCTACGAGCAGTACTTC | CARDYRGLAPTYEQYF
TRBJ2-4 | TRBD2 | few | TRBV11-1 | TGTGCCAGCAGCCCGAGGACTAGCCCCAAAAACATTCAGTACTTC | CASSPRTSPKNIQYF
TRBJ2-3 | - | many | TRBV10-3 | TGTGCCGTATCAGAGGGGCCAAGCACAGATACGCAGTATTTT | CAVSEGPSTDTQYF
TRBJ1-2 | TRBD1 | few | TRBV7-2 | TGTGCCAGCAGCAAGGACAGGGCGAACTATGGCTACACCTTC | CASSKDRANYGYTF
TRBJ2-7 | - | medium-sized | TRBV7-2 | TGTGCCAGCAGTCGTTTTAGCGGCTCAAGCTCCTACGAGCAGTACTTC | CASSRFSGSSSYEQYF
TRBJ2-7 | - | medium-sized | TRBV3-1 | TGTGCCAGCAGCCAAGATTCAACGCGTTCAGGGGAGCAGTACTTC | CASSQDSTRSGEQYF
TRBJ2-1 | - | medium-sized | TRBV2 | TGTGCCAGCAGTGTAAGTGGTGTCCACAATGAGCAGTTCTTC | CASSVSGVHNEQFF
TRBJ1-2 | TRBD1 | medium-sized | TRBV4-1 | TGCGCCAGCAGCCAAGATATGGGGACAGGGGGGTCGACCGGCTACACCTTC | CASSQDMGTGGSTGYTF
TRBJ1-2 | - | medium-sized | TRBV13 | TGTGCCAGCAGCCCGAGGGGCTCCTACTATGGCTACACCTTC | CASSPRGSYYGYTF
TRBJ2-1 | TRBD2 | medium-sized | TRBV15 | TGTGCCACCAGCAGCATACTAGCGGGAAGGAGGGATGAGCAGTTCTTC | CATSSILAGRRDEQFF
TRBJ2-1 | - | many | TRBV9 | TGTGCCAGCAGCGTCAGGCCCAGCTCCTACAATGAGCAGTTCTTC | CASSVRPSSYNEQFF
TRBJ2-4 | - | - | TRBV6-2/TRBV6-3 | TGTGCCATCAGTTACTGGAAGCCGGGCCTCTTCGGTTCGATAGCCAAAAACATTCAGTACTTC | CAISYWKPGLFGSIAKNIQYF